One sample yielded the 27 T cell receptor beta chains listed below, sequenced in a study of T cell repertoires in cytomegalovirus infection. MiXCR, run by TCRdb on the reads, gives a single entry per CDR3 protein. The data hold roughly 150,000 distinct CDR3 sequences, with about a sixth observed a single time. The source material was CD8+ T cells from PBMCs. The receptors come from a human donor in good health (CMV status not recorded). Some clones in this sample may be carry-over from other donors' samples.

In this sample, this clonotype turned up many times. This chain uses TRBV11-2 with TRBJ2-3, with 7 bases aligning to TRBD2. Trimming at V came to 3 bases and at J to 5 bases, leaving 29 bases not matched to a gene. Germline V gene sequence: CDR1 SGHAT, CDR2 FQNNGV. CDR3 size: 22 residues. CDR3 DNA: TGTGCCAGCAGCTTTTCCCCGCTTTCAGGGCCTAGCGCCGACACGGGGGGAGATACGCAGTATTTT. Translated, it gives CASSFSPLSGPSADTGGDTQYF.

The chain links TRBV12-3 or TRBV12-4 to TRBJ1-4; D unclear. Trimming left V 4 bases short and J 4 bases short, with 10 bases between. The CDR3 runs to 14 residues. The CDR3 DNA is TGTGCCAGCAGTTCTGTAATGGGTAATGAAAAACTGTTTTTT. This sequence encodes CASSSVMGNEKLFF.

This clonotype was detected a few times. This chain links TRBV6-5 with TRBJ2-1; D is tentatively TRBD1 or TRBD2 (5 bases each). The CDR3 spans 16 residues. V shed 0 bases and J shed 3 bases, with 12 bases lying between them. Per germline, CDR1 MNHEY and CDR2 SVGAGI. CDR3 protein: CASSYSTASSYNEQFF. The CDR3 nucleotides are TGTGCCAGCAGTTACTCGACAGCTAGCAGCTACAATGAGCAGTTCTTC.

This chain uses TRBV7-2 with TRBJ2-1; D is unclear. Germline V CDR1 and CDR2: SGHTA, FQGNSA. Trimming removed 5 bases at V and 4 bases at J, with 12 bases between. The CDR3 runs to 14 residues. CDR3 nucleotide sequence: TGTGCCAGCAGCCCTGACCGACGTTACAATGAGCAGTTCTTC. This encodes CASSPDRRYNEQFF.

This clonotype was recorded a few times. This chain joins TRBV19 and TRBJ2-1; D possibly corresponds to TRBD2 (7 bases). The CDR3 has 16 amino acids. V was clipped by 1 base and J by 5 bases, with 15 bases between them. Germline-derived CDR1 and CDR2 are LNHDA and SQIVND (reference sequence). The CDR3 region has the DNA TGTGCCAGTAGTATAGTGGGGGGGGCCCGCGACAATGAGCAGTTCTTC. Its protein is CASSIVGGARDNEQFF.

The sample holds many counts of this clonotype. The chain uses TRBV20-1 and TRBJ2-1; D not resolved. The CDR3 sequence is 13 residues long. The V end lost 1 base, the J end lost 9 bases, and 13 bases lay between the germline ends. Germline V lookup: CDR1 DFQATT, CDR2 SNEGSKA (reference sequence). CDR3 loop: CSARGSLETEQFF. CDR3 DNA sequence: TGCAGTGCTAGAGGAAGCCTAGAAACTGAGCAGTTCTTC.

CDR3 region: CASSIGTSGRSDEQFF. In nucleotides, the CDR3 is TGTGCCAGTAGTATAGGAACTAGCGGGAGAAGTGATGAGCAGTTCTTC. The V and J genes are TRBV19 and TRBJ2-1; 11 bases match TRBD2. The germline CDR1 and CDR2 sequences are LNHDA and SQIVND (reference sequence). The J segment lost 8 bases and the V segment lost 1 base, leaving 7 bases of the junction unmatched. The CDR3 has 16 amino acids. Full variable domain (rest looked up from reference TRBV19 and TRBJ2-1): DGGITQSPKYLFRKEGQNVTLSCEQNLNHDAMYWYRQDPGQGLRLIYYSQIVNDFQKGDIAEGYSVSREKKESFPLTVTSAQKNPTAFYLCASSIGTSGRSDEQFFGPGTRLTVL.

This clonotype was observed a few times. The chain has TRBV19 and TRBJ1-4; D is uncertain. In germline, CDR1 is LNHDA, CDR2 SQIVND (reference sequence). V was shortened by 0 bases and J by 8 bases, with 13 bases between the two germline ends. This CDR3 spans 15 amino acids. CDR3 protein: CASSIDAVRREKLFF. The CDR3 DNA reads as TGTGCCAGTAGTATAGACGCGGTCCGGCGAGAAAAACTGTTTTTT.

This clonotype was found a few times. The chain joins TRBV12-3 or TRBV12-4 to TRBJ2-3; D is perhaps TRBD1 or TRBD2 (5 bases each). This CDR3 contains 14 residues. V lost 10 bases and J lost 4, with 18 bases in between. In DNA, the CDR3 is TGTGCCATCACTACGGGGACCCCCCCAGATACGCAGTATTTT. This gives the protein CAITTGTPPDTQYF.

This clonotype was observed many times. V is TRBV7-2 and J is TRBJ2-7, with TRBD1 identical over 9 bases. The CDR3 has 15 residues. V dropped 5 bases and J dropped 0; count of bases not matched to a gene: 5. Germline loops: CDR1 SGHTA, CDR2 FQGNSA. CDR3: CASSPLTGGSYEQYF. CDR3 DNA: TGTGCCAGCAGCCCTCTGACAGGGGGCTCCTACGAGCAGTACTTC. The variable domain in full, completed from reference TRBV7-2 and TRBJ2-7, reads GAGVSQSPSNKVTEKGKDVELRCDPISGHTALYWYRQSLGQGLEFLIYFQGNSAPDKSGLPSDRFSAERTGGSVSTLTIQRTQQEDSAVYLCASSPLTGGSYEQYFGPGTRLTVT.

The chain recombines TRBV28 with TRBJ2-7, with D perhaps matching TRBD1 (6 bases). The V gene's germline CDR1 is MDHEN and CDR2 SYDVKM. This CDR3 region has 17 residues. V shed 6 bases and J shed 3 bases, with 24 bases lying between them. CDR3 sequence: CASSPGPGNRDNYEQYF. In DNA, the CDR3 is TGTGCCAGCAGCCCGGGGCCAGGGAACCGGGACAACTACGAGCAGTACTTC.

This clonotype was seen many times. The rearrangement joins TRBV7-2 to TRBJ2-5; D is unresolved. This CDR3 contains 14 residues. Germline V lookup: CDR1 SGHTA, CDR2 FQGNSA. The V and J ends lost 3 bases and 2 bases respectively, with 10 bases between them. CDR3 loop: CASSFGPGQETQYF. CDR3 nucleotides: TGTGCCAGCAGCTTTGGACCCGGACAAGAGACCCAGTACTTC.

Comments on this clonotype: The missing conserved phenylalanine or tryptophan at the end of this CDR3 makes a read error likely. This rearrangement joins TRBV7-3 to TRBJ2-6, with D tentatively TRBD1 or TRBD2 (5 bases each). The CDR3 totals 21 residues. Germline V gene lookup returns CDR1 SGHTA and CDR2 FQGTGA. For the CDR3, the DNA is TGTGGCAGCAGCTTTCCCATCCGGGACCCTTACCCTCCCTCTGGGGCCAACGTCCTGACTTTA. Residues: CGSSFPIRDPYPPSGANVLTL.

V gene TRBV20-1 combines with J gene TRBJ2-1, with 10 positions matching TRBD2. The CDR3 is made up of 15 amino acids. Unmatched junction bases numbered 4, after V lost 0 bases and J lost 5 bases. Germline CDR1 and CDR2: DFQATT and SNEGSKA (reference sequence). The DNA for the CDR3 is TGCAGTGCTAGAGAGCTAGCGGGAGCCGACAATGAGCAGTTCTTC. Translating gives CSARELAGADNEQFF.

This clonotype showed up just a few times. Relative to the germline gene, one junction end is altered; a read error may explain this. The rearrangement joins TRBV4-3 to TRBJ2-7; D call uncertain. CDR3 size: 12 residues. Germline lookup yields CDR1 LGHNA and CDR2 YSLEER. The CDR3 nucleotides are TGCGCCAGCAGCCAAGGATCAGGAAATCGGGACTTC. This codes for CASSQGSGNRDF.

This clonotype was seen more than once but under ten times. The chain has TRBV28 and TRBJ2-1; D is undetermined. This CDR3 has 12 amino acids. Germline V gene sequence: CDR1 MDHEN, CDR2 SYDVKM. Trimming cost V 6 bases and J 4 bases, with 7 bases left between them. CDR3 bases: TGTGCCAGCAGCACTCAATACAATGAGCAGTTCTTC. It translates to CASSTQYNEQFF.

This clonotype was counted a few times. The V gene is TRBV6-2 or TRBV6-3, the J gene TRBJ2-7; 8 bases agree with TRBD1. CDR1 is MNHEY and CDR2 is SVGEGT in the germline V gene. The CDR3 is made up of 15 amino acids. The junction had 6 bases not matched to a gene; V was cut back by 2 bases and J by 3 bases. The CDR3, as DNA: TGTGCCAGCAGTTACGCCCGGACAGGGAACTACGAGCAGTACTTC. This codes for CASSYARTGNYEQYF.

V gene TRBV7-3 combines with J gene TRBJ2-2; unclear D gene. The CDR3 consists of 12 residues. Deletions cut 1 base from V and 9 bases from J, with 6 bases between. Germline V gene data show CDR1 as SGHTA and CDR2 as FQGTGA. The CDR3 DNA sequence: TGTGCCAGCAGCTTAAAGGGCCGGGAGCTGTTTTTT. Amino acid sequence: CASSLKGRELFF.

This clonotype has more than one count but fewer than ten. The chain recombines TRBV7-8 with TRBJ1-1; D is uncertain. The CDR3 length is 16 residues. Germline CDR1 is SGHVS and CDR2 is FQNEAQ. The V and J ends lost 2 bases and 6 bases respectively, with 19 bases between them. The CDR3 spells CASSLRDLGWKAEAFF. The DNA for the CDR3 is TGTGCCAGCAGCTTAAGGGATTTAGGGTGGAAGGCTGAAGCTTTCTTT.

The chain links TRBV7-6 to TRBJ2-4; 8 nucleotides line up with TRBD2. Germline V gene sequence: CDR1 SGHVS, CDR2 FNYEAQ. Trimming cost V 8 bases and J 1 base; bases outside gene matches: 4. The CDR3 extends over 14 amino acids. The CDR3 loop reads CASRSGSAKNIQYF. The CDR3 nucleotides are TGTGCCAGCCGGAGCGGGAGCGCCAAAAACATTCAGTACTTC.

The gene calls are TRBV18 and TRBJ2-1, with 7 bases lining up with TRBD1. V gave up 2 bases and J gave up 0 bases; unmatched junction bases: 1. CDR1 and CDR2 from the germline V gene are KGHSH and LQKENI. This CDR3 is 15 amino acids long. Written as DNA, the CDR3 is TGTGCCAGCTCACCAGGGACAGCCTCCTACAATGAGCAGTTCTTC. Its translation is CASSPGTASYNEQFF.

The chain couples TRBV7-2 to TRBJ1-2, with 7 bases lining up with TRBD1. The V gene's germline CDR1 is SGHTA and CDR2 FQGNSA. This CDR3 is 15 amino acids long. J lost 1 base, V lost 3 bases, and 5 bases had no gene match. CDR3 loop: CASSLGQPRNYGYTF. CDR3 in DNA: TGTGCCAGCAGCTTGGGACAGCCTCGTAACTATGGCTACACCTTC. Full variable domain (outside the CDR3, taken from reference TRBV7-2 and TRBJ1-2): GAGVSQSPSNKVTEKGKDVELRCDPISGHTALYWYRQSLGQGLEFLIYFQGNSAPDKSGLPSDRFSAERTGGSVSTLTIQRTQQEDSAVYLCASSLGQPRNYGYTFGSGTRLTVV.

This clonotype was detected only a few times. The J gene is TRBJ1-1, the V gene TRBV2; 12 nucleotides match TRBD1. Germline V gene lookup returns CDR1 SNHLY and CDR2 FYNNEI. The CDR3 contains 18 residues. Trimming took 8 bases from V and 7 from J; bases not matched to a gene: 20. The CDR3 DNA is TGTGCCAGCTCCTACCCCGGGACAGGGGGCCCAAATAACCATGAAGCTTTCTTT. Encoded protein: CASSYPGTGGPNNHEAFF.

This clonotype was seen a handful of times. The J gene is TRBJ1-1, the V gene TRBV7-6; D not resolved. CDR3 length: 12 amino acids. CDR1 is SGHVS and CDR2 is FNYEAQ in the germline V gene. Trimming pared 3 bases from V and 7 bases from J, leaving 9 bases between. CDR3 loop: CASSLNNREAFF. The CDR3, as DNA: TGTGCCAGCAGCTTGAACAACCGTGAAGCTTTCTTT.

V is TRBV12-3 or TRBV12-4 and J is TRBJ1-2; 8 bases map to TRBD1. The CDR3 loop spans 14 amino acids. Trimming at V came to 4 bases and at J to 8 bases, leaving 9 bases not matched to a gene. The chain's CDR3 is CASSSRPTGVGYTF. CDR3 in DNA: TGTGCCAGCAGTTCTCGCCCGACAGGGGTCGGCTACACCTTC.

This clonotype was counted a few times. The V and J genes are TRBV5-6 and TRBJ1-6, with 7 bases identical to TRBD1. V lost 5 bases to trimming and J lost 7 bases; unmatched junction nucleotides: 9. This CDR3 has 15 amino acids. Per germline, CDR1 SGHDT and CDR2 YYEEEE. CDR3 nucleotides: TGTGCCAGCAGAGCTGAGGGGGCAGGAAATTCACCCCTCCACTTT. As protein: CASRAEGAGNSPLHF.

This chain uses TRBV7-9 with TRBJ2-1; 10 nucleotides line up with TRBD1. Trimming removed 5 bases from V and 9 bases from J; junction bases left unmatched: 7. Germline assignment: CDR1 SEHNR and CDR2 FQNEAQ (reference sequence). The CDR3 is made up of 14 amino acids. The CDR3 is CASSPGQGVFEQFF. The CDR3 DNA reads as TGTGCCAGCAGCCCAGGACAGGGGGTATTTGAGCAGTTCTTC.